What follows describes a single TCR beta chain. Its target is not known. The sample originates from a study of identical twins. TCRdb passed the 5' RACE reads through MiXCR, listing each CDR3 protein once. The sample lists about 190,000 distinct CDR3 sequences; approximately 15% were seen once. Regarding the study as a whole: Clonotypes of the beta chain that were abundant in cord blood carried fewer insertions (memory repertoires showed none).

CDR3 length equals 18 residues. With 2 bases clipped from V and 4 bases from J, the junction kept 12 bases outside the gene matches. CDR1 and CDR2 from the germline V gene are MNHEY and SVGAGI. Separately, the same data were catalogued under a study of T cells expressing NK-cell markers. That work adds: The share of CD8+ T cells held by dominant NKG2C+ clonotypes was about 1.0-8% in several donors. The CD3+CD56-NKG2C+ fraction of a handful of donors was also led by these clonotypes.

J is TRBJ2-7 and V is TRBV6-5; the match to TRBD2 covers 12 bases. This receptor was identified in a woman between 18 and 29 years old in good health. Sequencing was done on a sample of CD8+ T cells sorted from blood. The CDR3 spells CASSYPNPLAGGPYEQYF. The CDR3 DNA follows: TGTGCCAGCAGTTACCCCAATCCTCTAGCGGGAGGGCCTTACGAGCAGTACTTC.